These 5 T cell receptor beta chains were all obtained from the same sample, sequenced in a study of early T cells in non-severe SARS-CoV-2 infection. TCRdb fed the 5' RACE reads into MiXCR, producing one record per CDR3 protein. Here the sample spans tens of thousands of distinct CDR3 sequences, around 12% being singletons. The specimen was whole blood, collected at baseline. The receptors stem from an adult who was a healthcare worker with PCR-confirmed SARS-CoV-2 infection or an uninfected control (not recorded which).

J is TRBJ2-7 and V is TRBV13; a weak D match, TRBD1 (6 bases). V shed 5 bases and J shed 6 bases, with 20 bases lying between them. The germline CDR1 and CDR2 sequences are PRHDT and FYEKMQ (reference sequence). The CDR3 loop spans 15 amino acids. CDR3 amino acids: CASSRPPGETGEQYF. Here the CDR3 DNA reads TGTGCCAGCAGCCGCCCCCCAGGGGAGACAGGCGAGCAGTACTTC.

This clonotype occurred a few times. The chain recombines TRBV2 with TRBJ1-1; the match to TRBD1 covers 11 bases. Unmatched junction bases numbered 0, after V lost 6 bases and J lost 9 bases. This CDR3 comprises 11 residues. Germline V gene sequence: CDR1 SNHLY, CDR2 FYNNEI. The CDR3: CASRDRGQAFF. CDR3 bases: TGTGCCAGCAGGGACAGGGGGCAAGCTTTCTTT.

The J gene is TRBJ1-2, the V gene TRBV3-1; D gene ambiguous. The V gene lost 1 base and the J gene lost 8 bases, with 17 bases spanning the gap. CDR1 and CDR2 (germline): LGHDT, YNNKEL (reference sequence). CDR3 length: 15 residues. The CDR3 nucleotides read TGTGCCAGCAGCCAAGCAGGACTCGACTTGGGAGGCTACACCTTC. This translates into CASSQAGLDLGGYTF.

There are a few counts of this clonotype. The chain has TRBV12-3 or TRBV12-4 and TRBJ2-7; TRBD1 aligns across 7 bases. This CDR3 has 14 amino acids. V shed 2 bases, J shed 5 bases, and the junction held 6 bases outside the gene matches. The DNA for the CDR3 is TGTGCCAGCAGTTTAAGGACAGGCTTGAACGAGCAGTACTTC. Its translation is CASSLRTGLNEQYF.

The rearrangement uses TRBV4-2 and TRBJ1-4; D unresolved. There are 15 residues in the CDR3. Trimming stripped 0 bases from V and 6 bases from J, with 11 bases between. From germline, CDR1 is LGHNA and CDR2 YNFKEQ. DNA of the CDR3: TGTGCCAGCAGCCAAGATGTAGGGAACGATGAAAAACTGTTTTTT. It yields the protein CASSQDVGNDEKLFF.